This T cell receptor (beta chain) stems from a study of OX40 agonist ivuxolimab in advanced cancers. Assay used: immunoSEQ multiplex PCR; TCRdb lists only in-frame clones, some missing. The sample lists under 25,000 clones; less than 90% were seen once. CDR3 length equals 17 residues. V was clipped by 6 bases and J by 2 bases, with 22 bases between them. The origin of this receptor is an adult with an advanced solid tumor such as melanoma, head and neck, liver or kidney cancer. The chain joins TRBV23-1 to TRBJ2-5, with D maybe TRBD2 (5 bases). TRBV23-1 has ORF status, its function being uncertain. The sample in question was CD4+ or CD8+ T cells sorted from blood, obtained in a trial of the OX40 agonist ivuxolimab. The CDR3 here is CASSRTKGDWEQETQYF. Written as DNA, the CDR3 is TGCGCCAGCAGCCGTACAAAGGGTGATTGGGAGCAAGAGACCCAGTACTTC.